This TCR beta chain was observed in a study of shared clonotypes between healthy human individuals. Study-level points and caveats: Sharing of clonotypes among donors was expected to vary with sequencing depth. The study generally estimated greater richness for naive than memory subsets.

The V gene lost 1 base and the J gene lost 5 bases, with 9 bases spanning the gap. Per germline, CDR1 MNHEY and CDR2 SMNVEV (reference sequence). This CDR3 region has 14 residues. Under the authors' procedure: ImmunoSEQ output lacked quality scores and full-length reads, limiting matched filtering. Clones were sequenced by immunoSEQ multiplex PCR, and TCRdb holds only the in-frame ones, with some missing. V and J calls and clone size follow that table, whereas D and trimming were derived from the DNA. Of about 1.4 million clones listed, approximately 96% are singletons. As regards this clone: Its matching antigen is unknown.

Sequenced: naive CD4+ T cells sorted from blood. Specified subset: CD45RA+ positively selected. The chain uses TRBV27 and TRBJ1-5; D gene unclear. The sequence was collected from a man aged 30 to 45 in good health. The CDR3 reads CASSLFPDDQPQHF. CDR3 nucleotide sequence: TGTGCCAGCAGTTTATTCCCCGATGATCAGCCCCAGCATTTT.